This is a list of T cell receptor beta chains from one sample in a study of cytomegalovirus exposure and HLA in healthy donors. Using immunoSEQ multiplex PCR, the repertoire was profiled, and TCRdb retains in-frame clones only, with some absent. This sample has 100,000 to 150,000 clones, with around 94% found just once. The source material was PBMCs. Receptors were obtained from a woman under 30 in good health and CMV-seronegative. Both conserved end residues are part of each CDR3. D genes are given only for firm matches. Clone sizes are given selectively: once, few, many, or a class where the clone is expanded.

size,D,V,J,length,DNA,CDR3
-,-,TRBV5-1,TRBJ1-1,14,TGCGCCAGCAGCTTGAACGGGGGAAACACTGAAGCTTTCTTT,CASSLNGGNTEAFF
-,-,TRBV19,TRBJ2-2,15,TGTGCCAGTAGTCCCGTAGCGGCCGTATCCGGGGAGCTGTTTTTT,CASSPVAAVSGELFF
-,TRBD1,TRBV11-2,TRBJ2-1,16,TGTGCCAGCAGCACCTGGACAGGAGGAAGCCCCAATGAGCAGTTCTTC,CASSTWTGGSPNEQFF
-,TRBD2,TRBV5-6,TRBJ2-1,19,TGTGCCAGCAGCCCGGGACTAGCGGGGGCGATAACGTCAGCGGCTGAGCAGTTCTTC,CASSPGLAGAITSAAEQFF
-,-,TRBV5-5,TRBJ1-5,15,TGTGCCAGCAGCCGGGACTGGGAATTGTTTCAGCCCCAGCATTTT,CASSRDWELFQPQHF
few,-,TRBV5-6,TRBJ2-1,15,TGTGCCAGCAGCTTGGCGTTAGGGAGGTTCAATGAGCAGTTCTTC,CASSLALGRFNEQFF
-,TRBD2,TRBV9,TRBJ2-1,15,TGTGCCAGCAGCGACCCTAGCGGGGTGGGTATTGAGCAGTTCTTC,CASSDPSGVGIEQFF
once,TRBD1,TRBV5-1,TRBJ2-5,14,TGCGCCAGCAGCTTGGAGTCCCCAGGGGGGACCCAGTACTTC,CASSLESPGGTQYF
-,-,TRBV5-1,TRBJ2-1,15,TGCGCCAGCAGCTTGGGTGGATTGACAGACAATGAGCAGTTCTTC,CASSLGGLTDNEQFF
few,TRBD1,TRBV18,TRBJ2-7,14,TGTGCCAGCCGCGGGACAGGGTTGGTCTACGAGCAGTACTTC,CASRGTGLVYEQYF
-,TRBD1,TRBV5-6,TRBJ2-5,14,TGTGCCAGCAGGCAGACAGGGGTCCAAGAGACCCAGTACTTC,CASRQTGVQETQYF
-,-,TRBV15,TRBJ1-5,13,TGTGCCACCAGTCCAGCATGGAGTCAGCCCCAGCATTTT,CATSPAWSQPQHF
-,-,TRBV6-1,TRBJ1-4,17,TGTGCCAGCAGTGACCGCCCCCTTGGGAGAACTAATGAAAAACTGTTTTTT,CASSDRPLGRTNEKLFF
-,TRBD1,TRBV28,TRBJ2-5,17,TGTGCCAGCAGTTTTGATACAGGACAGGGTTTTCGGAAGACCCAGTACTTC,CASSFDTGQGFRKTQYF
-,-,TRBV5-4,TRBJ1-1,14,TGTGCCAGCAGCTTGGGCGCAGGGAACACTGAAGCTTTCTTT,CASSLGAGNTEAFF
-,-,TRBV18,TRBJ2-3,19,TGTGCCAGCTCACCACTTTTGATACTTGGCGGGGATAACACAGATACGCAGTATTTT,CASSPLLILGGDNTDTQYF
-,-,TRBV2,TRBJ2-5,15,TGTGCCAGCAGTGAAGCGATGGCGGGGGCTGAGACCCAGTACTTC,CASSEAMAGAETQYF
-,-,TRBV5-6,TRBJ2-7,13,TGTGCCAGCAGCCTAGGGAGCTCCTACGAGCAGTACTTC,CASSLGSSYEQYF
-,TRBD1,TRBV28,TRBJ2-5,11,TGTGCCGCGGACAGGGGAGAGACCCAGTACTTC,CAADRGETQYF
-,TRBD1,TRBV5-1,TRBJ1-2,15,TGCGCCAGCAGCTTGGATTCGGGACAGACCTATGGCTACACCTTC,CASSLDSGQTYGYTF
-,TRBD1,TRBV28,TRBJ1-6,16,TGTGCCAGCAGTTTGGGGCCGGGGACAGGGAAAGGACCCCTCCACTTT,CASSLGPGTGKGPLHF
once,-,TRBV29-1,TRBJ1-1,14,TGCAGCGTTATGGGGACGATGGGGGCGTTTTGGGCTTTCTTT,CSVMGTMGAFWAFF
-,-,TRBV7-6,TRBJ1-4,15,TGTGCCAGCAGCTTAAACGAAGCGGACGGGGAAAAACTGTTTTTT,CASSLNEADGEKLFF
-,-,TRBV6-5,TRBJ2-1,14,TGTGCCAGCAGTTACTCGGACTACAACAATGAGCAGTTCTTC,CASSYSDYNNEQFF